This TCR beta chain was recorded in a study of blood T cell repertoires in COVID-19. Overall study context: Collection of acute and convalescent COVID-19 samples took place in the United States, Italy and Spain. The cDNA or gDNA used as material had been derived from T cells, B-cell-depleted T cells, or PBMCs.

Per the study methods: Quantification of nucleated cells was approximated via reference gene primer amplification. Using immunoSEQ multiplex PCR, the repertoire was profiled, and TCRdb retains in-frame clones only, with some absent. The DNA gave D and trimming, while V, J and clone size come from that table. The table shows some 71,000 clones, with approximately 80% occurring only once. Germline values: CDR1 MNHEY, CDR2 SVGAGI. The CDR3 totals 13 residues. V was shortened by 6 bases and J by 2 bases, with 10 bases between the two germline ends. This clonotype was sampled from a woman aged 65 to 85 with acute or convalescent COVID-19. The chain links TRBV6-5 to TRBJ1-1; D ambiguous. Sequenced material: peripheral blood. The CDR3 protein is CASRLNRNTEAFF. The CDR3 DNA follows: TGTGCCAGCAGGTTAAACAGAAACACTGAAGCTTTCTTT.